A single T cell receptor (beta chain) is shown here with its context. Its antigen remains undetermined. Base qualities are not recorded, but no much larger clone differs from it by a single base. To prepare the library, multiplex PCR was applied. Sequencer: Illumina HiSeq 4000. CDR3 regions were amplified by Arm-PCR with iRepertoire HTBI primers to construct TCR beta libraries. Before sequencing, the PCR products underwent gel purification. The authors processed their data as follows. Gene usage analysis of CDR3 amino acid clonotypes relied on the roughly 60 TRBV and fewer than 15 TRBJ segments identified across samples. COPE and FqMerger were used to merge the filtered high-quality paired reads into contigs. BLAST was used to align contigs to IMGT TRBV, TRBD and TRBJ reference genes, with CDR3 defined following IMGT. Any clonotype with a frequency above 0.1% was classified as a highly expanded clone. Shannon entropy served as the measure of repertoire diversity, while the Gini coefficient captured V-J evenness. A clonotype was considered public if more than one individual shared it. TCRdb passed the public sequencing reads through fastp at Q25 and MiXCR, retaining productive beta sequences. Each entry merges the rows of one CDR3 protein and shows their most common DNA and genes. The V and J calls and clone size are TCRdb's, not the authors'. The table for this sample lists about 660,000 distinct CDR3 sequences; around 32% of them were counted only once. In total, the top ten clones hold about two fifths of the sample.

The junction shows trimming of 2 bases on V and 10 bases on J, plus 11 bases between the germline ends. The CDR3 covers 11 residues, taking in both the cysteine and the phenylalanine. Only the CDR3 DNA stays, 33 bases, in frame from base 1. Sequences DFQATT (CDR1) and SNEGSKA (CDR2) are obtained from the germline V gene (reference sequence). The sample's time point, from its label and the paper: persistent/refractory GD, antithyroid drugs over 5 years with positive TRAb. For both TCR sequencing and RNA sequencing, RNA was extracted from PBMCs in TRIzol. Graves' disease was diagnosed according to American Thyroid Association guidelines. Patients were recruited from an endocrinology department in Xi'an, China. From each patient, approximately 10 milliliters of peripheral blood was collected into an EDTA anticoagulant tube. Ficoll Paque Plus density gradient separation was used to isolate PBMCs, and no further T cell sorting was performed. RNA quality was checked with an Agilent 2100 Bioanalyzer and agarose gel, and concentration with a NanoDrop 2000.

The sample is drawn from a study of regulatory T cells in long-lasting Graves disease (TCRdb year 2021). About the full investigation: To count as having persistent Graves' disease, a patient had to have received antithyroid drug treatment for over 5 years with TSH receptor autoantibodies remaining persistently positive. Patients with persistent Graves' disease were compared with patients with newly diagnosed Graves' disease using TCR sequencing and RNA sequencing of peripheral blood. The study was registered as a clinical trial and conducted in China. A total of about 35 samples underwent TCR sequencing: approximately 13 from persistent and roughly 20 from newly diagnosed Graves' disease patients. Persistent Graves' disease patients in the clinical cohort had taken antithyroid drugs for roughly ten years on average.

Overall study results and their limits: Patients with persistent disease shared more public clonotypes (under 3,000) than newly diagnosed patients did (more than 900). Peripheral blood alone was examined, since thyroid tissue, which constituted the primary lesion, could not be accessed. Lower TCR Shannon entropy and fewer highly expanded clones were observed in persistent Graves' disease patients than in newly diagnosed patients, which suggested clonal expansion. Only the TCR beta chain was sequenced and analyzed. Preferential use of TRBV28, TRBJ1-2 and TRBJ2-5 was observed in persistent disease, whereas TRBV20-1 and TRBJ2-1 were favored in newly diagnosed disease. The authors acknowledged the small sample size as a limitation that may reduce accuracy.

This TCR was sampled from a female donor with Graves disease. Sequencing was performed on peripheral blood mononuclear cells (PBMCs), taken when the disease was refractory, from a patient treated with antithyroid drugs. The chain couples TRBV20-1 to TRBJ1-1, with no reliable assignment of the D segment. The DNA is as follows: TGCAGTGCTAGATGGCTCCGAGGAGCTTTCTTT. Translated, it reads CSARWLRGAFF.